These T cell receptor beta chains were read from a single sample in a study of OX40 agonist ivuxolimab in advanced cancers. Generated by immunoSEQ multiplex PCR, the TCRdb table keeps only in-frame clones and is missing some. The table includes tens of thousands of clones, nearly 90% detected once. The sequencing used CD4+ or CD8+ T cells sorted from blood, collected in a trial of the OX40 agonist ivuxolimab. All receptors derive from an adult with an advanced solid tumor such as melanoma, head and neck, liver or kidney cancer. The CDR3 runs from the conserved cysteine through the conserved F or W. Fields, in order: D gene, V gene, J gene, clone size, CDR3 protein, CDR3 DNA. The D gene is left open where the match is weak. Only part of the rows carry a size: once, few, many, or a class if the clone is expanded.

.	TRBV7-6	TRBJ1-2	few	CASSLAMGGPGYTF	TGTGCCAGCAGCTTAGCGATGGGGGGGCCTGGCTACACCTTC
TRBD2	TRBV19	TRBJ2-3	.	CASSRKLAGGTDTQYF	TGTGCCAGTAGTCGGAAACTAGCGGGCGGCACAGATACGCAGTATTTT
.	TRBV7-2	TRBJ1-1	.	CASSLAGTGTEAFF	TGTGCCAGCAGCTTAGCGGGGACCGGGACTGAAGCTTTCTTT
.	TRBV30	TRBJ1-1	.	CAWDTSGAEAFF	TGTGCCTGGGACACTTCAGGGGCTGAAGCTTTCTTT
TRBD2	TRBV7-2	TRBJ2-7	.	CASSLTFPPAGEPYEQYF	TGTGCCAGCAGCCTTACCTTTCCTCCAGCGGGAGAACCCTACGAGCAGTACTTC
.	TRBV6-5	TRBJ1-1	.	CASSYSYIGDTEAFF	TGTGCCAGCAGTTACTCGTACATCGGGGACACTGAAGCTTTCTTT
.	TRBV5-6	TRBJ1-2	once	CASSLEQGPYGYTF	TGTGCCAGCAGCTTGGAGCAGGGCCCCTATGGCTACACCTTC
.	TRBV5-1	TRBJ1-1	.	CASSLAYEGDLGTEAFF	TGCGCCAGCAGCTTGGCATACGAAGGGGACCTGGGGACTGAAGCTTTCTTT
.	TRBV7-9	TRBJ1-1	.	CASSLSVIAEAFF	TGTGCCAGCAGCTTGTCAGTTATCGCTGAAGCTTTCTTT
.	TRBV7-6	TRBJ2-1	.	CASSHLYDEQFF	TGTGCCAGCAGCCATTTGTACGATGAGCAGTTCTTC
.	TRBV14	TRBJ1-1	.	CASSQWKGETEAFF	TGTGCCAGCAGCCAATGGAAGGGGGAAACTGAAGCTTTCTTT
TRBD1	TRBV6-1	TRBJ1-1	.	CASSRIGDREAFF	TGTGCCAGCAGTCGAATTGGGGACAGGGAAGCTTTCTTT
.	TRBV15	TRBJ1-2	.	CATGGSFYGYTF	TGTGCCACCGGGGGGTCCTTCTATGGCTACACCTTC
.	TRBV6-5	TRBJ2-4	medium-sized	CASTEVAGRNIQYF	TGTGCCAGCACTGAGGTTGCAGGGAGGAACATTCAGTACTTC
TRBD1	TRBV5-6	TRBJ2-3	.	CASSPPGQGSTDTQYF	TGTGCCAGCAGCCCACCAGGACAGGGCAGCACAGATACGCAGTATTTT
TRBD2	TRBV28	TRBJ2-1	.	CASSRTAGGERRVSQFF	TGTGCCAGCAGTCGAACTGCGGGGGGGGAACGGAGAGTCTCCCAGTTCTTC
TRBD2	TRBV7-8	TRBJ2-3	.	CASSSSGGRDTQYF	TGTGCCAGCAGCTCGAGCGGGGGGCGAGATACGCAGTATTTT
.	TRBV28	TRBJ1-3	.	CASSFDGSSGNTIYF	TGTGCCAGCAGTTTTGACGGGAGCTCTGGAAACACCATATATTTT
TRBD2	TRBV27	TRBJ2-1	.	CASSQRGEQFF	TGTGCCAGCAGTCAGCGGGGCGAGCAGTTCTTC
TRBD1	TRBV14	TRBJ1-2	few	CASSQESGQAYGYTF	TGTGCCAGCAGCCAAGAGTCGGGACAGGCCTATGGCTACACCTTC
.	TRBV27	TRBJ1-6	.	CASSPYTSYNSPLHF	TGTGCCAGCAGTCCTTATACCTCCTATAATTCACCCCTCCACTTT
TRBD2	TRBV5-6	TRBJ2-1	.	CASSVGLAGGHEQFF	TGTGCCAGCAGCGTAGGACTAGCGGGAGGTCATGAGCAGTTCTTC
TRBD2	TRBV19	TRBJ2-1	.	CASSIETSGYSYNEQFF	TGTGCCAGTAGTATAGAGACTAGCGGGTATTCCTACAATGAGCAGTTCTTC
TRBD2	TRBV27	TRBJ2-1	.	CASSSGTSGYNEQFF	TGTGCCAGCAGTTCCGGGACTAGCGGCTACAATGAGCAGTTCTTC
.	TRBV7-9	TRBJ2-3	.	CASSLPWRAGGDTQYF	TGTGCCAGCAGCTTACCCTGGCGTGCAGGCGGAGATACGCAGTATTTT
TRBD1	TRBV9	TRBJ2-7	.	CASSAGQGLYEQYF	TGTGCCAGCAGCGCCGGACAGGGACTTTACGAGCAGTACTTC
TRBD2	TRBV4-3	TRBJ2-1	.	CASSQDASGAFYNEQFF	TGCGCCAGCAGCCAAGATGCTAGCGGGGCCTTCTACAATGAGCAGTTCTTC
TRBD2	TRBV5-4	TRBJ2-5	.	CASSFAGGETQYF	TGTGCCAGCAGCTTTGCCGGGGGGGAGACCCAGTACTTC
.	TRBV7-2	TRBJ1-3	.	CASSLVNSGNTIYF	TGTGCCAGCAGCTTAGTCAACTCTGGAAACACCATATATTTT
TRBD2	TRBV9	TRBJ2-1	.	CASSASGSSYNEQFF	TGTGCCAGCAGCGCCAGCGGGAGCTCCTACAATGAGCAGTTCTTC
.	TRBV19	TRBJ1-5	.	CASSITDYQPQHF	TGTGCCAGTAGTATTACAGATTATCAGCCCCAGCATTTT
TRBD2	TRBV29-1	TRBJ2-7	.	CSVLSGSVYEQYF	TGCAGCGTTCTTAGCGGGAGTGTTTACGAGCAGTACTTC
TRBD2	TRBV2	TRBJ2-4	.	CASWGLAGALAKNIQYF	TGTGCCAGCTGGGGACTAGCGGGGGCTCTAGCCAAAAACATTCAGTACTTC
.	TRBV6-1	TRBJ1-4	.	CASSEEDGANEKLFF	TGTGCCAGCAGTGAAGAGGACGGGGCTAATGAAAAACTGTTTTTT
.	TRBV19	TRBJ2-7	.	CASSIGVGPAYEQYF	TGTGCCAGTAGTATAGGAGTGGGGCCTGCCTACGAGCAGTACTTC
TRBD2	TRBV30	TRBJ2-3	.	CAWSRIAGGADTQYF	TGTGCCTGGAGTCGAATAGCGGGAGGGGCAGATACGCAGTATTTT
.	TRBV11-2	TRBJ2-7	.	CASSLREIYEQYF	TGTGCCAGCAGCTTACGGGAGATCTACGAGCAGTACTTC
.	TRBV27	TRBJ2-1	.	CASSFTASSYNEQFF	TGTGCCAGCAGTTTTACTGCCAGCTCCTACAATGAGCAGTTCTTC
.	TRBV27	TRBJ1-5	.	CASSLMGNSNQPQHF	TGTGCCAGCAGTTTAATGGGTAATAGCAATCAGCCCCAGCATTTT
.	TRBV30	TRBJ2-7	.	CAWSVHGGYEQYF	TGTGCCTGGAGTGTACATGGGGGTTACGAGCAGTACTTC
.	TRBV28	TRBJ2-7	.	CASSPTGTYEQYF	TGTGCCAGCAGTCCCACAGGGACCTACGAGCAGTACTTC
.	TRBV2	TRBJ2-3	.	CASSNPSSTDTQYF	TGTGCCAGCAGTAACCCATCTAGCACAGATACGCAGTATTTT
.	TRBV27	TRBJ2-1	once	CASRTLGQAGEQFF	TGTGCCAGCAGGACCCTGGGGCAGGCGGGTGAGCAGTTCTTC
.	TRBV19	TRBJ1-1	.	CASVFSAYTEAFF	TGTGCCAGCGTTTTTTCAGCCTACACTGAAGCTTTCTTT
.	TRBV28	TRBJ1-5	.	CASSSQGNQPQHF	TGTGCCAGCAGCTCCCAGGGGAATCAGCCCCAGCATTTT
TRBD1	TRBV19	TRBJ1-1	.	CATVQGAGAFF	TGTGCCACAGTCCAGGGGGCTGGGGCTTTCTTT
TRBD2	TRBV10-2	TRBJ2-1	once	CASSHKPRGGLNEQFF	TGCGCCAGCTCCCACAAGCCGCGGGGGGGTCTAAATGAGCAGTTCTTC
.	TRBV7-3	TRBJ2-7	.	CANSLMAGPYEQYF	TGTGCCAACAGCTTAATGGCTGGACCCTACGAGCAGTACTTC
.	TRBV11-2	TRBJ1-2	.	CASSKEGGGDYGYTF	TGTGCCAGCAGCAAAGAGGGGGGCGGTGACTATGGCTACACCTTC
.	TRBV11-1	TRBJ1-1	few	CASSIVGNTEAFF	TGTGCCAGCAGCATCGTGGGGAACACTGAAGCTTTCTTT
.	TRBV28	TRBJ1-1	.	CASSRPQPGREISDTEAFF	TGTGCCAGCTCAAGGCCCCAGCCAGGGAGGGAAATATCTGACACTGAAGCTTTCTTT
TRBD2	TRBV7-3	TRBJ2-2	.	CASRASGSNTGELFF	TGTGCCAGCAGGGCTAGCGGATCGAACACCGGGGAGCTGTTTTTT